This T cell receptor (beta chain) was documented in a study of T cells after posttransplantation cyclophosphamide. Findings and caveats of the study: Later post-transplant blood repertoires were often dominated by donor CD8+ memory clones. Blood and skin or GI T cell repertoires showed limited TRB overlap. After PTCy, TRB diversity resembled that of CNI/methotrexate controls.

Germline trimming cut 4 bases from V and 1 base from J; bases unmatched to any gene: 5. The CDR3 is 15 amino acids. CDR1 SGHRS and CDR2 YFSETQ come from the germline V gene. Remarks on this clone: Its antigen is not known.

Control samples came 1 year after myeloablative marrow transplants with methotrexate plus calcineurin inhibitor. Measured with immunoSEQ multiplex PCR; TCRdb has only the in-frame clones, and not every one. This sample carries some 21,000 clones, 75% to 90% of them seen once, and the ten largest clones take around 1.9%. The clonotype comes from a female patient under 45 who received an allogeneic stem cell transplant from an unrelated donor, was CMV-positive, and had acute and chronic GVHD. The T cells may come from the graft donor. The chain joins TRBV5-1 to TRBJ2-3; 8 bases map to TRBD2. The sequencing used PBMCs, collected less than 400 days after allogeneic stem cell transplant with calcineurin inhibitor and methotrexate. The CDR3 bases are TGCGCCAGCAGCCTACTAGCGGCAGGCACAGATACGCAGTATTTT. As protein: CASSLLAAGTDTQYF.